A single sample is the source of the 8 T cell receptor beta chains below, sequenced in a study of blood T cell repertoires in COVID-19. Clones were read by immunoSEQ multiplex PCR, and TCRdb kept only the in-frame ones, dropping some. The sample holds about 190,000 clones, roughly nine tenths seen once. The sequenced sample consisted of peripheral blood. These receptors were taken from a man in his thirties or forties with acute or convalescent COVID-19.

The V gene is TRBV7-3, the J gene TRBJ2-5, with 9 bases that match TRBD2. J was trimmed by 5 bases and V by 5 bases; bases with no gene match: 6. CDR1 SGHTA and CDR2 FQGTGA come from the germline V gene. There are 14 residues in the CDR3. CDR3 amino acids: CASSRAGGLETQYF. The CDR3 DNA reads TGTGCCAGCAGCCGAGCGGGGGGCCTGGAGACCCAGTACTTC.

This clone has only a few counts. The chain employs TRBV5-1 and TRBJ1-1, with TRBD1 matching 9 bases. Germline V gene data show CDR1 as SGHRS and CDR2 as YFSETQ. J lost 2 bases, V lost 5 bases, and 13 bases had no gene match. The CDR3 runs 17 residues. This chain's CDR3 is CASSYSLTGQGNTEAFF. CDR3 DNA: TGCGCCAGCAGTTACTCTCTTACGGGACAGGGTAACACTGAAGCTTTCTTT.

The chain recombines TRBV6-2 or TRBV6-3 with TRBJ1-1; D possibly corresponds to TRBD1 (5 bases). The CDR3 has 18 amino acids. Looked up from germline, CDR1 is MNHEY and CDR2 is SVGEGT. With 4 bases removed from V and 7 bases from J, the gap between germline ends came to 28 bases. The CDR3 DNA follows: TGTGCCAGCAGTTCCGTACGGCCGGACCTCAGGCAGGGCAATGAAGCTTTCTTT. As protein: CASSSVRPDLRQGNEAFF.

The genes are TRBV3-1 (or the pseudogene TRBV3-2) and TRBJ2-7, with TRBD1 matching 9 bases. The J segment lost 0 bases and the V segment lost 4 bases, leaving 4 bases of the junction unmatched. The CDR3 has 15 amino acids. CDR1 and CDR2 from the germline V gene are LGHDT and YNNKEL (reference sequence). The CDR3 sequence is CASSRAGQGSYEQYF. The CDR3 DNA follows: TGTGCCAGCAGCCGAGCGGGACAGGGCTCCTACGAGCAGTACTTC.

The CDR3 loop is CASSGTGTSGNEQFF. CDR3 DNA sequence: TGCGCCAGCAGCGGCACAGGGACTAGCGGTAATGAGCAGTTCTTC. The chain uses TRBV5-1 and TRBJ2-1; 11 nucleotides agree with TRBD2. Germline trimming cut 4 bases from V and 7 bases from J; bases unmatched to any gene: 7. Looked up from germline, CDR1 is SGHRS and CDR2 is YFSETQ. The CDR3 length is 15 residues.

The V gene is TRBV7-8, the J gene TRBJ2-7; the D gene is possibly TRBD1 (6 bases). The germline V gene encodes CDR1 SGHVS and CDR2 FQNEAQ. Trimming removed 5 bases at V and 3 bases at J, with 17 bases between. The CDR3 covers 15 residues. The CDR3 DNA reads TGTGCCAGCAGCCCGCAGGGGCGGGTTATCTACGAGCAGTACTTC. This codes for CASSPQGRVIYEQYF.

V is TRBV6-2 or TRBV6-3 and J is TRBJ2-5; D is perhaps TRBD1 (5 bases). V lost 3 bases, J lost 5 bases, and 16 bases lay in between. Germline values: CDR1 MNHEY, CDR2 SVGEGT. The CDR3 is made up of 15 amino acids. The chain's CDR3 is CASSYLGQVGETQYF. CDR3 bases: TGTGCCAGCAGTTATTTAGGACAAGTGGGGGAGACCCAGTACTTC.

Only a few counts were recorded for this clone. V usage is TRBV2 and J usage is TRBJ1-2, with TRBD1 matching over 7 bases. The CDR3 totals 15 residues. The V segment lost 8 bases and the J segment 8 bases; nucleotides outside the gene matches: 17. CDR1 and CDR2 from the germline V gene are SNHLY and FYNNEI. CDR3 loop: CASETGATLNLGYTF. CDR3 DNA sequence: TGTGCCAGCGAAACAGGGGCCACCCTGAATCTCGGCTACACCTTC.